This TCR beta chain emerged from a study of shared clonotypes between healthy human individuals. Study-wide findings and caveats: Relative to their counterparts shared across all four donors, non-shared clonotypes exhibited diminished generation probabilities. Rarefaction analysis demonstrated incomplete sorted-subset sequencing notwithstanding large depth.

Germline V gene lookup returns CDR1 MNHEY and CDR2 SVGAGI. With V trimmed by 4 bases and J by 7 bases, 10 bases remained unmatched. The CDR3 totals 16 residues. Method: immunoSEQ multiplex PCR; TCRdb's copy keeps in-frame clones and lacks some. Of nearly 750,000 clones listed, 55% to 80% are singletons. In regard to this clone: Its target is not known.

Sample: memory CD4+ T cells sorted from blood. Subset denoted: CD45RA-negative fraction. This TCR derives from a woman aged 25 to 39 in good health. The chain couples TRBV6-5 to TRBJ2-3, with TRBD2 matching over 11 bases. The CDR3 region is CASSSDSGRASNTQYF. CDR3 in DNA: TGTGCCAGCAGTTCGGATAGCGGGAGGGCCTCAAATACGCAGTATTTT.